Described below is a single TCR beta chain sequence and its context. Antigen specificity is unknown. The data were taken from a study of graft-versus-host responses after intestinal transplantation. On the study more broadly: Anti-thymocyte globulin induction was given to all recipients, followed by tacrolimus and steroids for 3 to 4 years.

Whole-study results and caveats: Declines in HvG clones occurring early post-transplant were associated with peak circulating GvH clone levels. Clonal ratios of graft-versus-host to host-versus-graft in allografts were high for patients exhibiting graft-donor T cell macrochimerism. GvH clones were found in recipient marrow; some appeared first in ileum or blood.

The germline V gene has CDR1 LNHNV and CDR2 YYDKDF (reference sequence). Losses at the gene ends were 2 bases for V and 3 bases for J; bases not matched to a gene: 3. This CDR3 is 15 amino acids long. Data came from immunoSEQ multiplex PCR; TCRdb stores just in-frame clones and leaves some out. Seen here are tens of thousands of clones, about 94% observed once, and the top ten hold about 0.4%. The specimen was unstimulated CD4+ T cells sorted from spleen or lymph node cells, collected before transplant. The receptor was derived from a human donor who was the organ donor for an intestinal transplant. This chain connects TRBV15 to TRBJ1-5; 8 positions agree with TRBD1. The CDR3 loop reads CATSRRDRYNQPQHF. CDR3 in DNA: TGTGCCACCAGCAGACGGGACAGGTACAATCAGCCCCAGCATTTT. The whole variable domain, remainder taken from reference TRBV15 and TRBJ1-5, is DAMVIQNPRYQVTQFGKPVTLSCSQTLNHNVMYWYQQKSSQAPKLLFHYYDKDFNNEADTPDNFQSRRPNTSFCFLDIRSPGLGDTAMYLCATSRRDRYNQPQHFGDGTRLSIL.